The 14 T cell receptor beta chains given below trace back to one sample, sequenced in a study of T-cell reconstitution after alpha-beta-depleted transplantation in children. Unique molecular identifiers were incorporated into the prepared TCRbeta library. TCRdb ran MiXCR on the PCR reads and lists one entry per CDR3 protein. The table includes roughly 790,000 distinct CDR3 sequences, less than 20% detected once. Sequencing was performed on PBMCs, mostly from graft donor cells, taken 360 days after TCRalphabeta/CD19-depleted stem cell transplant. These TCRs come from a male patient younger than 18 who had a stem cell transplant for acute lymphoblastic leukemia, so the T cells may come from the graft donor.

The rearrangement joins TRBV7-9 to TRBJ2-7, with TRBD2 matching 9 bases. The CDR3 length is 15 residues. The germline V gene encodes CDR1 SEHNR and CDR2 FQNEAQ (reference sequence). V was pared by 1 base and J by 3 bases, with 4 bases of the junction left unmatched. The CDR3 DNA follows: TGTGCCAGCAGCTTAGGGGGACTAGCCCACTACGAGCAGTACTTC. Its translation: CASSLGGLAHYEQYF.

This clonotype was detected only a few times. The CDR3 protein is CASSRGLKGRTGELFF. CDR3 sequence (DNA): TGTGCCAGCAGCAGGGGGCTTAAGGGACGCACCGGGGAGCTGTTTTTT. The chain joins TRBV11-2 to TRBJ2-2, with 7 bases lining up with TRBD1. After removal of 5 bases from V and 4 bases from J, the junction contained 10 bases not matched to a gene. Germline V gene lookup returns CDR1 SGHAT and CDR2 FQNNGV. The CDR3 extends over 16 amino acids.

J is TRBJ2-5 and V is TRBV10-2; 10 nucleotides align to TRBD2. V was pared by 7 bases and J by 5 bases, with 13 bases of the junction left unmatched. The CDR3 totals 16 residues. The germline V gene encodes CDR1 WSHSY and CDR2 SAAADI. CDR3 sequence: CASTLGLAGGGETQYF. The CDR3 nucleotides read TGCGCCAGCACCTTGGGCTTAGCGGGAGGAGGGGAGACCCAGTACTTC.

This clonotype occurred a few times. The chain recombines TRBV27 with TRBJ2-2, with no clear D. The CDR3 loop spans 13 amino acids. CDR1 and CDR2 from the germline V gene are MNHEY and SMNVEV (reference sequence). Trimming removed 4 bases at V and 8 bases at J, with 11 bases between. This CDR3 reads CASSYGFGGELFF. CDR3 DNA sequence: TGTGCCAGCAGTTATGGGTTCGGGGGGGAGCTGTTTTTT.

This clonotype was counted only a few times. The chain combines TRBV12-3 or TRBV12-4 with TRBJ2-2, with D maybe TRBD1 (6 bases). The CDR3 has 15 amino acids. V lost 5 bases and J 4 bases, leaving 14 bases between the germline ends. The CDR3 DNA reads TGTGCCAGCAGTCCCACAGGGACGGGCACCGGGGAGCTGTTTTTT. Its translation: CASSPTGTGTGELFF.

The sample holds a few counts of this clonotype. The rearrangement links TRBV7-3 to TRBJ2-1, with a tentative D call TRBD2 (6 bases). V was pared by 1 base and J by 10 bases, with 20 bases between. Germline CDR1 reads SGHTA; CDR2 reads FQGTGA. The CDR3 has 16 amino acids. CDR3 nucleotide sequence: TGTGCCAGCAGCTTAAGGACGGCGACGGGAGATTCCGAGCAGTTCTTC. It yields the protein CASSLRTATGDSEQFF.

The genes are TRBV7-9 and TRBJ2-3; D may match TRBD1 or TRBD2 (5 bases each). The V end lost 5 bases, the J end lost 8 bases, and 23 bases lay between the germline ends. The CDR3 is 16 amino acids. Looked up from germline, CDR1 is SEHNR and CDR2 is FQNEAQ (reference sequence). The CDR3 DNA reads as TGTGCCAGCAGCCCAAACCGGGACGTTAGGTGGGGTACGCAGTATTTT. This codes for CASSPNRDVRWGTQYF.

This clonotype was seen a few times. The chain is built from TRBV10-3 and TRBJ1-2, with D uncertain. This CDR3 is built from 16 residues. Trimming removed 2 bases at V and 3 bases at J, with 16 bases between. Germline V gene lookup returns CDR1 ENHRY and CDR2 SYGVKD. CDR3 nucleotide sequence: TGTGCCATCAGTGAGGCCCTCCTTTCGGGTGACTATGGCTACACCTTC. Translated: CAISEALLSGDYGYTF.

In DNA, the CDR3 is TGTGCCAGCAGCTTCCAGGGGGGATCGGGCACCGGGGAGCTGTTTTTT. Protein product: CASSFQGGSGTGELFF. V is TRBV11-1 and J is TRBJ2-2; a possible D gene is TRBD1 (7 bases). Germline-derived CDR1 and CDR2 are SGHAT and FQDESV (reference sequence). V was cut by 3 bases and J by 4 bases, with 15 bases left in between. This CDR3 contains 16 residues.

V is TRBV5-6 and J is TRBJ2-1, with TRBD2 identical over 8 bases. The CDR3 has 16 residues. The trim removed 0 bases at V and 7 bases at J, leaving 9 bases unmatched. Germline CDR1 reads SGHDT; CDR2 reads YYEEEE. The CDR3 DNA sequence: TGTGCCAGCAGCTTGGCTTTCCCGGGACTAGAGAATGAGCAGTTCTTC. This gives the protein CASSLAFPGLENEQFF.

There are a few counts of this clonotype. The V and J genes are TRBV20-1 and TRBJ2-1; 7 nucleotides match TRBD2. Germline V gene data show CDR1 as DFQATT and CDR2 as SNEGSKA (reference sequence). The CDR3 extends over 16 amino acids. V gave up 3 bases and J gave up 9 bases; unmatched junction bases: 17. The CDR3 coding sequence is TGCAGTGCTAGGGGTGGGCGCTTTGGGCGGGAGAGTGAGCAGTTCTTC. Its protein is CSARGGRFGRESEQFF.

The chain combines TRBV7-9 with TRBJ2-7, with a tentative D call TRBD2 (6 bases). CDR1 and CDR2 (germline): SEHNR, FQNEAQ (reference sequence). This CDR3 is 13 amino acids long. The V end lost 7 bases, the J end lost 2 bases, and 12 bases lay between the germline ends. This CDR3 reads CASTGRGAYEQYF. The DNA of the CDR3 is TGTGCCAGCACAGGGCGGGGAGCCTACGAGCAGTACTTC.

This clonotype was seen only a few times. This chain connects TRBV7-9 to TRBJ2-1, with 12 positions matching TRBD2. Germline V gene lookup returns CDR1 SEHNR and CDR2 FQNEAQ (reference sequence). The CDR3 extends over 17 amino acids. The V segment lost 1 base and the J segment 4 bases; nucleotides outside the gene matches: 5. CDR3 coding DNA: TGTGCCAGCAGCTTAGAACTAGCGGGAGGTTCATACAATGAGCAGTTCTTC. Its protein product is CASSLELAGGSYNEQFF.

In its sample, this clonotype was seen a few times. The chain couples TRBV12-3 or TRBV12-4 to TRBJ2-1; a possible D gene is TRBD2 (6 bases). The CDR3 is made up of 15 amino acids. The V gene lost 6 bases and the J gene lost 3 bases, with 15 bases spanning the gap. In DNA form, the CDR3 reads TGTGCCAGCAGCCTCACCGGGACTTTCTACAATGAGCAGTTCTTC. Translation gives CASSLTGTFYNEQFF.